Given below is one TCR beta chain in context. Its antigen is unidentified. A read error is possible here, since a much larger clone lies one base away. One entry per CDR3 protein results from TCRdb running MiXCR on the 5' RACE reads. Of roughly 260,000 distinct CDR3 sequences listed, 16% were seen once; the top ten hold approximately 3.4%. This sample is drawn from a study of T-cell memory formation after mild COVID-19. Study conclusions and caveats: Among CD4+ contracting clones, most were CM and EM, and CD8+ ones EMRA. Specificity for SARS-CoV-2 was not confirmed among the second-wave clones peaking on day 37.

Germline V gene sequence: CDR1 SGHRS, CDR2 YFSETQ. The CDR3 contains 16 residues. This sequence originates from a young man who had mild COVID-19 (a few samples of this study predate the infection). Cell type and time point are not known. Sequenced: PBMCs or a T cell subset sorted from them (not recorded which). The J gene is TRBJ2-2, the V gene TRBV5-1, with 8 nucleotides matching TRBD2. The CDR3 sequence is CASSLGTSMFTGGLFF. Written as DNA, the CDR3 is TGCGCCAGCAGCTTGGGGACTAGCATGTTCACCGGGGGGCTGTTTTTT.